This TCR beta chain was captured by sequencing in a study of cytomegalovirus exposure and HLA in healthy donors. Study-level results: In most subjects, TCR beta sequences reportedly gave accurate predictions of HLA-A and HLA-B alleles.

On this clone: The target antigen is unknown.

CDR3 length: 14 amino acids. Trimming pared 5 bases from V and 5 bases from J, leaving 16 bases between. Looked up from germline, CDR1 is SGHKS and CDR2 is YYEKEE (reference sequence). PCR used 60 Vbeta primers and 13 Jbeta primers. Profiled with immunoSEQ multiplex PCR; TCRdb holds only in-frame clones, not every one. Of approximately 220,000 clones in the sample, about 83% were seen once. This clonotype originated in a girl aged 5 to 17 in good health and CMV-seronegative. The sample comprised PBMCs. This sequence joins TRBV5-5 and TRBJ2-5, with D possibly matching TRBD1 (6 bases). The CDR3: CASSIQGAAETQYF. The CDR3 region has the DNA TGTGCCAGCAGTATACAGGGAGCGGCGGAGACCCAGTACTTC. Full variable domain (remainder filled in from reference TRBV5-5 and TRBJ2-5): DAGVTQSPTHLIKTRGQQVTLRCSPISGHKSVSWYQQVLGQGPQFIFQYYEKEERGRGNFPDRFSARQFPNYSSELNVNALLLGDSALYLCASSIQGAAETQYFGPGTRLLVL.